The 16 T cell receptor beta chains below all came from one sample that was sequenced in a study of shared clonotypes between healthy human individuals. Sequenced by immunoSEQ multiplex PCR; TCRdb stores in-frame clones only, minus some. The profile covers approximately 940,000 clones, with about three quarters appearing a single time and approximately 1.5% taken by the ten largest. The sample was memory CD4+ T cells sorted from blood. Documented subset: CD45RA-negative fraction. These TCRs come from a man younger than 35 in good health.

In this sample, this clone turned up a few times. This chain uses TRBV18 with TRBJ1-5; D uncertain. This CDR3 region has 15 residues. Trimming cost V 3 bases and J 0 bases, with 9 bases left between them. Germline V CDR1 and CDR2: KGHSH, LQKENI. CDR3 in DNA: TGTGCCAGCTCACCTTCGGGAAATAGCAATCAGCCCCAGCATTTT. Its translation: CASSPSGNSNQPQHF.

The J gene is TRBJ2-1, the V gene TRBV6-1; TRBD2 agrees at 10 bases. The CDR3 consists of 15 residues. The germline gives CDR1 MNHNS, CDR2 SASEGT. V gave up 0 bases and J gave up 7 bases; unmatched junction bases: 3. The chain's CDR3 is CASSEAGLALNEQFF. DNA of the CDR3: TGTGCCAGCAGTGAAGCGGGACTAGCGCTAAATGAGCAGTTCTTC.

The V call is TRBV11-2, the J call TRBJ2-1, with D maybe TRBD1 (6 bases). The CDR3 totals 17 residues. Trimming cost V 2 bases and J 4 bases, with 18 bases left between them. Germline CDR1 reads SGHAT; CDR2 reads FQNNGV. DNA of the CDR3: TGTGCCAGCAGCTTAAGGTCCGAGGGGACAAATTACAATGAGCAGTTCTTC. Translated: CASSLRSEGTNYNEQFF. The entire variable domain, with the rest obtained from reference TRBV11-2 and TRBJ2-1, is as follows: EAGVAQSPRYKIIEKRQSVAFWCNPISGHATLYWYQQILGQGPKLLIQFQNNGVVDDSQLPKDRFSAERLKGVDSTLKIQPAKLEDSAVYLCASSLRSEGTNYNEQFFGPGTRLTVL.

The chain is built from TRBV18 and TRBJ2-3, with no clear D. The germline V gene encodes CDR1 KGHSH and CDR2 LQKENI. V was cut by 2 bases and J by 4 bases, with 10 bases left in between. CDR3 size: 14 residues. The CDR3 DNA follows: TGTGCCAGCTCACCATTTCCCGGGCCAGATACGCAGTATTTT. Protein sequence: CASSPFPGPDTQYF. The entire variable domain, with the rest obtained from reference TRBV18 and TRBJ2-3, is as follows: NAGVMQNPRHLVRRRGQEARLRCSPMKGHSHVYWYRQLPEEGLKFMVYLQKENIIDESGMPKERFSAEFPKEGPSILRIQQVVRGDSAAYFCASSPFPGPDTQYFGPGTRLTVL.

J is TRBJ2-1 and V is TRBV5-6; no firm D call. V shed 0 bases and J shed 1 base, with 8 bases lying between them. The CDR3 is 15 residues long. Germline V gene lookup returns CDR1 SGHDT and CDR2 YYEEEE. The CDR3 nucleotides read TGTGCCAGCAGCTTGGTGGGCGATTCCTACAATGAGCAGTTCTTC. Its protein product is CASSLVGDSYNEQFF. Full variable domain (remainder filled in from reference TRBV5-6 and TRBJ2-1): DAGVTQSPTHLIKTRGQQVTLRCSPKSGHDTVSWYQQALGQGPQFIFQYYEEEERQRGNFPDRFSGHQFPNYSSELNVNALLLGDSALYLCASSLVGDSYNEQFFGPGTRLTVL.

This sequence joins TRBV2 and TRBJ2-7, with unresolved D. This CDR3 is 13 amino acids long. Trimming cost V 6 bases and J 4 bases, with 13 bases left between them. Germline assignment: CDR1 SNHLY and CDR2 FYNNEI. The CDR3 loop is CASSGTDSYEQYF. In nucleotides, the CDR3 is TGTGCCAGCAGCGGCACGGATTCGTACGAGCAGTACTTC.

The gene calls are TRBV2 and TRBJ2-3; D not certain. Trimming stripped 7 bases from V and 1 base from J, with 9 bases between. CDR3 length: 13 residues. Germline V lookup: CDR1 SNHLY, CDR2 FYNNEI. In DNA, the CDR3 is TGTGCCAGCAAGGTCCCAGGCACAGATACGCAGTATTTT. This sequence encodes CASKVPGTDTQYF.

The table lists this clone with a count of one. The chain employs TRBV6-1 and TRBJ1-5; 8 bases agree with TRBD1. Trimming at V came to 4 bases and at J to 8 bases, leaving 7 bases not matched to a gene. CDR3 length: 14 residues. Germline CDR1 is MNHNS and CDR2 is SASEGT. CDR3 protein: CASSGWTGPEPQHF. In DNA form, the CDR3 reads TGTGCCAGCAGTGGGTGGACAGGGCCGGAGCCCCAGCATTTT.

V usage is TRBV4-3 and J usage is TRBJ2-1; either TRBD1 or TRBD2 may supply D (5 bases each). Germline V gene sequence: CDR1 LGHNA, CDR2 YSLEER. CDR3 length: 15 amino acids. Trimming stripped 4 bases from V and 6 bases from J, with 16 bases between. In DNA, the CDR3 is TGCGCCAGCAGCCCTGGGCCAGGGAGAAGCAATGAGCAGTTCTTC. Translation: CASSPGPGRSNEQFF.

The chain links TRBV30 to TRBJ1-6; D call uncertain. Between the trimmed V and J ends, which lost 2 bases and 5 bases, there was a span of 7 bases. Looked up from germline, CDR1 is GTSNPN and CDR2 is SVGIG (reference sequence). This CDR3 has 13 amino acids. The CDR3 nucleotides are TGTGCCTGGAGTACCCACGATAATTCACCCCTCCACTTT. Protein sequence: CAWSTHDNSPLHF.

This chain uses TRBV5-6 with TRBJ2-7; weak D call: TRBD1 (6 bases). CDR1 and CDR2 from the germline V gene are SGHDT and YYEEEE. There are 14 residues in the CDR3. The V gene lost 5 bases and the J gene lost 3 bases, with 15 bases spanning the gap. Here the CDR3 DNA reads TGTGCCAGCAGTTCCCGGGACACCTTCTACGAGCAGTACTTC. It specifies CASSSRDTFYEQYF.

This chain joins TRBV5-1 and TRBJ2-7; the D gene is possibly TRBD2 (5 bases). V was pared by 4 bases and J by 6 bases, with 14 bases between. Germline CDR1 and CDR2: SGHRS and YFSETQ. This CDR3 has 13 residues. The CDR3 DNA sequence: TGCGCCAGCAGCCCGGACTGGGGTCGCGAGCAGTACTTC. Its translation is CASSPDWGREQYF.

About this clone itself: One end of the junction varies from germline; a read error may be responsible. The chain carries TRBV6-5 and TRBJ2-5; no firm D call. CDR1 is MNHEY and CDR2 is SVGAGI in the germline V gene. CDR3 size: 13 residues. DNA of the CDR3: TGTGCCACCCTGTCAGACTCCCAAGGGACCCAGTACTTC. Encoded protein: CATLSDSQGTQYF.

The chain has TRBV7-2 and TRBJ2-7; D possibly corresponds to TRBD2 (6 bases). The germline V gene encodes CDR1 SGHTA and CDR2 FQGNSA. Trimming pared 4 bases from V and 2 bases from J, leaving 24 bases between. CDR3 length: 18 amino acids. The CDR3 DNA sequence: TGTGCCAGCAGCTCCCATCCCTCTCGAGGGACGGGAGCCTACGAGCAGTACTTC. It yields the protein CASSSHPSRGTGAYEQYF.

This clone was picked up one time. Other nucleotide sequences in the sample specify the same CDR3. The chain combines TRBV9 with TRBJ1-6, with D unresolved. Per the germline V gene, CDR1 is SGDLS and CDR2 is YYNGEE. The V end lost 5 bases, the J end lost 0 bases, and 6 bases lay between the germline ends. The length of the CDR3 is 14 residues. The CDR3 coding sequence is TGTGCCAGCAGTTACAGCTCCTATAATTCACCCCTCCACTTT. Residues: CASSYSSYNSPLHF.

This clone was detected only a few times. V is TRBV7-9 and J is TRBJ2-7, with TRBD1 matching 7 bases. Germline V CDR1 and CDR2: SEHNR, FQNEAQ (reference sequence). The CDR3 sequence is 15 residues long. J lost 3 bases, V lost 4 bases, and 9 bases had no gene match. The CDR3 reads CASSYQMGQNYEQYF. CDR3 sequence (DNA): TGTGCCAGCAGCTACCAAATGGGACAGAACTACGAGCAGTACTTC.